The entry below describes one TCR beta chain. Its antigen is not identified. At one boundary the junction diverges from the germline segment, which might be a read error. Germline loops: CDR1 MGHDK, CDR2 SYGVNS. This CDR3 is 14 amino acids long. The sample belongs to a study of cytomegalovirus exposure and HLA in healthy donors. General study findings and limits: Later analysis suggested most CMV-associated TCR beta chains were HLA-restricted. Versus the roughly 700-donor mean, an Asian-associated ancestry cluster reportedly showed fewer N-insertions in a later analysis.

PCR was performed using 60 Vbeta and 13 Jbeta primers. The repertoire was sequenced with immunoSEQ multiplex PCR; TCRdb's copy has only in-frame clones and lacks some. The data hold about 130,000 clones, with 84% observed a single time. Source material: PBMCs. The clonotype comes from a man over 45 in good health and CMV-seronegative. The rearrangement joins TRBV25-1 to TRBJ2-7; D call uncertain. CDR3 region: CASSKTETSYGQYF. The DNA of the CDR3 is TGTGCCAGCAGTAAAACAGAGACGTCCTACGGGCAGTACTTC.